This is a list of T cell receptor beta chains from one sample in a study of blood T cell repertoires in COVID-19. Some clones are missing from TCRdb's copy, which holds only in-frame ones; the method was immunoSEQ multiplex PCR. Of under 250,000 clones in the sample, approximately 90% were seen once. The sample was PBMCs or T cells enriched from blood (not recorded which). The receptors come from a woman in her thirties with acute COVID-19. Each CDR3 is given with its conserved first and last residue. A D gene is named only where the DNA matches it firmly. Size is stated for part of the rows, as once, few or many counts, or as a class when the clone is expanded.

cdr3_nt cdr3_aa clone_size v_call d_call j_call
TGTGCCAGCTCACCACTCGGACAGGGAAGTTACGATGGCTACACCTTC CASSPLGQGSYDGYTF NA TRBV18 TRBD1 TRBJ1-2
TGTGCCAGCGCACAGGGATTTAACACTGAAGCTTTCTTT CASAQGFNTEAFF NA TRBV19 NA TRBJ1-1
TGTGCCATCTCCCGATCCCCCGACAGGCCCATCTACGAGCAGTACTTC CAISRSPDRPIYEQYF NA TRBV10-3 NA TRBJ2-7
TGCAGCGTTCCAAAGGGGGGGGAAGCTTTCTTT CSVPKGGEAFF NA TRBV29-1 NA TRBJ1-1
TGTGCCAGCAGAAAATGGGCCGTTGGCTACACCTTC CASRKWAVGYTF NA TRBV2 NA TRBJ1-2
TGCGCCAGCAGCTTGCCAAACAGGGGGCAAGGAAACACCATATATTTT CASSLPNRGQGNTIYF NA TRBV5-1 TRBD1 TRBJ1-3
TGTGCCAGCACCGATAGCGGGGGCCGCTTATTACTTGAGCAGTACTTC CASTDSGGRLLLEQYF NA TRBV7-9 TRBD2 TRBJ2-7
TGTGCCAGCTCACCTCTGGACAGTAACACTGAAGCTTTCTTT CASSPLDSNTEAFF NA TRBV18 NA TRBJ1-1
TGTGCCAGCAGCCGGCTAGGTGAAAAACTGTTTTTT CASSRLGEKLFF NA TRBV14 NA TRBJ1-4
TGTGCCAGCAGTGCCCCCGGGACTAGGTGGGATCGGTACTTC CASSAPGTRWDRYF NA TRBV6-4 TRBD2 TRBJ2-7
TGTGCCAGCAGTCGGACAGGGGATGTAGGCTACACCTTC CASSRTGDVGYTF NA TRBV6-5 TRBD1 TRBJ1-2
TGCAGCGCCCGGACAGGCCTCAACACTGAAGCTTTCTTT CSARTGLNTEAFF NA TRBV29-1 TRBD1 TRBJ1-1
TGTGCCAGCAGCCAAGAGGCCAACTCCTACGAGCAGTACTTC CASSQEANSYEQYF NA TRBV14 NA TRBJ2-7
TGTGCCAGCAGCTCGCGGGGGGCCGGGGATGAGCAGTTCTTC CASSSRGAGDEQFF NA TRBV7-8 TRBD2 TRBJ2-1
TGCGCCAGCAGCCAAGAAGAGGGTTGGGACTATGGCTACACCTTC CASSQEEGWDYGYTF NA TRBV4-3 NA TRBJ1-2
TGTGCCAGCAGCAAACGGTGGGGGCGCCATGAAAAACTGTTTTTT CASSKRWGRHEKLFF NA TRBV21-1 NA TRBJ1-4
TGTGCCAGCAGCCCGAAGCCCACAGATACGCAGTATTTT CASSPKPTDTQYF NA TRBV12-3/TRBV12-4 NA TRBJ2-3
TGTGCCAGCAGTTCTCACGACAGGGACGGAAAACTGTTTTTT CASSSHDRDGKLFF NA TRBV6-5 TRBD1 TRBJ1-4
TGCGCCAGCAGCCAGGTATACTACTCTGGAAACACCATATATTTT CASSQVYYSGNTIYF NA TRBV4-3 NA TRBJ1-3
TGTGCCAGCAGCTTAAGGACTCTAGGTAGCGGGGTAGACGGTGAGCAGTACTTC CASSLRTLGSGVDGEQYF NA TRBV11-2 TRBD2 TRBJ2-7
TGCGCCAGCAGGGTTAGCGGGGGGGCCGTGGGCGAGCAGTTCTTC CASRVSGGAVGEQFF NA TRBV10-2 TRBD2 TRBJ2-1
TGTGCCAGCAGCTTGGTAGGAGAAGCTAACTATGGCTACACCTTC CASSLVGEANYGYTF NA TRBV7-2 NA TRBJ1-2
TGTGCCAGCAGCCTCTCGAGCTCCTACGAGCAGTACTTC CASSLSSSYEQYF NA TRBV7-2 NA TRBJ2-7
TGTGCCAGCTCACCACAGGGGGCAGATGGCTACACCTTC CASSPQGADGYTF NA TRBV18 TRBD1 TRBJ1-2
TGTGCCAGCAGCTTAGACATGCAAGAGACCCAGTACTTC CASSLDMQETQYF NA TRBV7-6 NA TRBJ2-5
TGTGCCAGCAGCCAGACTGGTAGAGGGGCCAACGTCCTGACTTTC CASSQTGRGANVLTF NA TRBV3-1/TRBV3-2 NA TRBJ2-6
TGTGCCAGCAGTGAGGACTATCGTGGCTACACCTTC CASSEDYRGYTF NA TRBV6-1 NA TRBJ1-2
TGTGCCAGCAGCTTCCCGGGACAGGGAAAGGGCGAGCAGTACTTC CASSFPGQGKGEQYF once TRBV7-9 TRBD1 TRBJ2-7
TGTGCCAGCAGTGAACGCGATGCGGATCAGCCCCAGCATTTT CASSERDADQPQHF NA TRBV2 NA TRBJ1-5
TGTGCCAGCAGCAAACAGTCAAGGGGTCAGCCCCAGCATTTT CASSKQSRGQPQHF NA TRBV6-2/TRBV6-3 NA TRBJ1-5
TGTGCCAGCAGCCAGCGGACAGACTATGGCTACACCTTC CASSQRTDYGYTF NA TRBV3-1/TRBV3-2 NA TRBJ1-2
TGTGCCAGCAGCCTGAACAGGGAAGCTGGAAACACCATATATTTT CASSLNREAGNTIYF NA TRBV7-6 NA TRBJ1-3
TGCGCCAGCAGCTTAGGTCCGCGACAGGGGACCTATGGCTACACCTTC CASSLGPRQGTYGYTF NA TRBV5-1 TRBD1 TRBJ1-2
TGTGCCAGCAGCCCCTCGCACGGGGGGCCGGCTGGAAACACCATATATTTT CASSPSHGGPAGNTIYF once TRBV28 NA TRBJ1-3
TGTGCCAGCAGCTTAGGGGCCGGGGAAATCTACGAGCAGTACTTC CASSLGAGEIYEQYF NA TRBV7-6 NA TRBJ2-7
TGCAGCGTTGGGGGACAGGGGGACACCGGGGAGCTGTTTTTT CSVGGQGDTGELFF NA TRBV29-1 TRBD1 TRBJ2-2
TGTGCCAGCACTCAGGGTTTCCAAGAGACCCAGTACTTC CASTQGFQETQYF NA TRBV28 NA TRBJ2-5
TGTGCCAGCAGCCAAGAAACAGGGAACCCCTACGAGCAGTACTTC CASSQETGNPYEQYF once TRBV3-1/TRBV3-2 NA TRBJ2-7
TGCGCCAGCAGCCAGACGTCACGACCGATCGGGGAAAAACTGTTTTTT CASSQTSRPIGEKLFF NA TRBV4-1 NA TRBJ1-4
TGTGCCAGCAGCGGGACTGGGGGAAAGTCCTACGAGCAGTACTTC CASSGTGGKSYEQYF few TRBV11-2 NA TRBJ2-7
TGCGCCAGCAGCTCTGGTAGCGGTACCTACAATGAGCAGTTCTTC CASSSGSGTYNEQFF NA TRBV5-1 NA TRBJ2-1
TGTGCCAGTAGTATAAGGGAGACGGGCCGCTATGGCTACACCTTC CASSIRETGRYGYTF NA TRBV19 NA TRBJ1-2
TGTGCCAGCTCAGGGGTACGTGAAAAACTGTTTTTT CASSGVREKLFF NA TRBV28 NA TRBJ1-4
TGTGCCAGCAGCCGTAGAACTATCCTAGCCAAAAACATTCAGTACTTC CASSRRTILAKNIQYF NA TRBV9 NA TRBJ2-4
TGTGCCTCCGGACAAAGCTATGGCTACACCTTC CASGQSYGYTF NA TRBV19 NA TRBJ1-2
TGTGCCAGCAGCCTCCCGGCGGGTAATGAAAAACTGTTTTTT CASSLPAGNEKLFF NA TRBV7-2 NA TRBJ1-4
TGTGCCAGCAGTTGGGACGGACTAAATCAGCCCCAGCATTTT CASSWDGLNQPQHF NA TRBV7-9 NA TRBJ1-5
TGTGCCAGCGGGGGGTACTCCTACAATGAGCAGTTCTTC CASGGYSYNEQFF NA TRBV6-6 NA TRBJ2-1